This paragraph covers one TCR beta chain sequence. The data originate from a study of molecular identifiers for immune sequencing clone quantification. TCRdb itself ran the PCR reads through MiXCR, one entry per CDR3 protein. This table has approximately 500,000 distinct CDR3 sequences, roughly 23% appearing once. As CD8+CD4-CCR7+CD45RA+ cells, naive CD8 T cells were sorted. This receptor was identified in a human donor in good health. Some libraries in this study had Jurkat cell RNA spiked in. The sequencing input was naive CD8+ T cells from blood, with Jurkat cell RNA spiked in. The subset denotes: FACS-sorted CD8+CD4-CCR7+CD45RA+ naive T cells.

The CDR3 nucleotides read TGTGCCAGCAGCGCGCGGACGTGGCCAGGAAACGATACGCAGTATTTT. Its protein is CASSARTWPGNDTQYF. The rearrangement links TRBV21-1 to TRBJ2-3. TRBV21-1 is reported as a pseudogene. The CDR3 contains 16 residues.